These 10 T cell receptor beta chains were all obtained from the same sample, sequenced in a study of blood T cells in healthy people across ages. A second PCR of roughly 7 to 11 cycles used a sample-barcoded 5' primer and a J-beta primer mix. TCRdb used MiXCR to reprocess the 5' RACE reads, holding one entry per CDR3 protein. This table has 800,000 to 950,000 distinct CDR3 sequences, 48% appearing once. Sequenced input: blood. Source of these receptors: a man aged 25-40 years in good health.

This clonotype appeared once. The J gene is TRBJ1-2, the V gene TRBV28, with D unclear. Looked up from germline, CDR1 is MDHEN and CDR2 is SYDVKM. The CDR3 covers 13 residues. V was clipped by 5 bases and J by 5 bases, with 12 bases between them. The CDR3 loop reads CASSPPEPYGYTF. The CDR3 bases are TGTGCCAGCAGTCCCCCTGAACCATATGGCTACACCTTC.

The chain has TRBV5-1 and TRBJ2-3; D gene uncertain. The germline V and J ends were trimmed by 0 bases and 0 bases, with 8 bases remaining between them. The CDR3 consists of 15 residues. Germline assignment: CDR1 SGHRS and CDR2 YFSETQ. In nucleotides, the CDR3 is TGCGCCAGCAGCTTGGTGACACCTAGCACAGATACGCAGTATTTT. This codes for CASSLVTPSTDTQYF.

This chain uses TRBV4-3 with TRBJ2-3; perhaps TRBD2 as D (5 bases). Trimming removed 0 bases from V and 6 bases from J, with 10 bases in between. CDR1 is LGHNA and CDR2 is YSLEER in the germline V gene. The length of the CDR3 is 14 residues. CDR3 region: CASSQERAGDTQYF. CDR3 sequence (DNA): TGCGCCAGCAGCCAAGAGCGGGCTGGGGATACGCAGTATTTT.

The chain uses TRBV20-1 and TRBJ1-2; no definite D call. This CDR3 region has 13 residues. CDR1 DFQATT and CDR2 SNEGSKA come from the germline V gene (reference sequence). The germline V and J ends were trimmed by 6 bases and 0 bases, with 11 bases remaining between them. The CDR3 here is CSALTDTNYGYTF. CDR3 bases: TGCAGTGCGCTGACGGATACTAACTATGGCTACACCTTC.

This chain uses TRBV3-1 with TRBJ2-7; D might be TRBD2 (5 bases). CDR1 is LGHDT and CDR2 is YNNKEL in the germline V gene (reference sequence). V was shortened by 6 bases and J by 12 bases, with 15 bases between the two germline ends. The length of the CDR3 is 11 residues. CDR3 residues: CASSSGKGLYF. The CDR3 DNA sequence: TGTGCCAGCAGTTCGGGAAAAGGTCTGTACTTC.

This clonotype was picked up a small number of times. This chain links TRBV9 with TRBJ2-3; 7 bases map to TRBD2. The CDR3 length is 16 residues. J lost 2 bases, V lost 1 base, and 7 bases had no gene match. The V gene's germline CDR1 is SGDLS and CDR2 YYNGEE. DNA of the CDR3: TGTGCCAGCAGCGTACTGCCTAGCGGCCTCACAGATACGCAGTATTTT. Amino acids: CASSVLPSGLTDTQYF.

The rearrangement links TRBV5-5 to TRBJ2-1; the match to TRBD1 covers 7 bases. The V gene's germline CDR1 is SGHKS and CDR2 YYEKEE (reference sequence). With V trimmed by 3 bases and J by 8 bases, 5 bases remained unmatched. The CDR3 runs 13 residues. The CDR3 nucleotides are TGTGCCAGCAGCTGCACAGGGGTCGATGAGCAGTTCTTC. It encodes CASSCTGVDEQFF. Full variable domain (missing parts from reference TRBV5-5 and TRBJ2-1): DAGVTQSPTHLIKTRGQQVTLRCSPISGHKSVSWYQQVLGQGPQFIFQYYEKEERGRGNFPDRFSARQFPNYSSELNVNALLLGDSALYLCASSCTGVDEQFFGPGTRLTVL.

The chain employs TRBV3-1 and TRBJ2-4; weak D call: TRBD2 (6 bases). The better agreement between TRBJ2-7 and the DNA end casts doubt on the J call. Per germline, CDR1 LGHDT and CDR2 YNNKEL (reference sequence). There are 15 residues in the CDR3. The CDR3 sequence is CASSPPGRGYYEQYF. CDR3 sequence (DNA): TGTGCCAGCAGCCCCCCGGGGCGGGGATACTACGAGCAGTACTTC.

CDR3 amino acids: CASSKSYPDLAKNIQYF. CDR3 sequence (DNA): TGCGCCAGCAGTAAATCTTACCCCGATCTAGCCAAAAACATTCAGTACTTC. The V call is TRBV5-1, the J call TRBJ2-4, with no clear D. The germline V gene encodes CDR1 SGHRS and CDR2 YFSETQ. CDR3 length equals 17 residues. Trimming took off 5 bases at V and 0 bases at J, with 18 bases between the two ends.

The table lists this clonotype with a few counts. CDR3 bases: TGTGCCAGCGCGAAGGAGCGGGGGGCTTTCACAGATACGCAGTATTTT. Translation gives CASAKERGAFTDTQYF. The chain is built from TRBV7-8 and TRBJ2-3, with 9 bases fitting TRBD2. Germline V CDR1 and CDR2: SGHVS, FQNEAQ. The CDR3 runs 16 residues. V lost 8 bases to trimming and J lost 2 bases; unmatched junction nucleotides: 11.